This entry lists 15 T cell receptor beta chains sequenced from one sample in a study of siplizumab effects on memory and regulatory T cells. TCRdb's copy holds only in-frame clones and misses some; the assay was immunoSEQ multiplex PCR. The table shows about 15,000 clones, with less than 55% occurring only once. A roughly 6-day coculture at 37°C was performed with the mixed lymphocyte reaction cells. Their antigens are not known. Source material: CFSE-low (dividing) CD4+ T cells sorted from an allogeneic mixed lymphocyte reaction. The receptors derive from a human donor in good health; the cells came from an allogeneic mixed lymphocyte reaction. Some clones in this sample may be carry-over from other donors' samples.

The gene calls are TRBV6-1 and TRBJ2-1; 10 bases are a match to TRBD1. The CDR3 is 15 residues long. V was clipped by 4 bases and J by 4 bases; unmatched bases: 4. Germline CDR1 is MNHNS and CDR2 is SASEGT. In nucleotides, the CDR3 is TGTGCCAGCAGTGTAAAGGGACAGGGGTACAATGAGCAGTTCTTC. Translated, it gives CASSVKGQGYNEQFF.

The chain couples TRBV6-6 to TRBJ1-5; maybe TRBD1 (5 bases). This CDR3 is 14 amino acids long. Germline-derived CDR1 and CDR2 are MNHNY and SVGAGI (reference sequence). Deletions cut 6 bases from V and 6 bases from J, with 15 bases between. CDR3 sequence reads: CASSSDLGGQPQHF. Here the CDR3 DNA reads TGTGCCAGCAGCTCTGACTTGGGGGGTCAGCCCCAGCATTTT.

This clone is medium-sized. V is TRBV9 and J is TRBJ2-3; 10 bases are shared with TRBD2. The CDR3 consists of 17 residues. CDR1 and CDR2 from the germline V gene are SGDLS and YYNGEE. The ends lost 0 bases at V and 0 bases at J; junction bases unmatched: 4. This CDR3 is CASSVAALAGSTDTQYF. The DNA for the CDR3 is TGTGCCAGCAGCGTAGCGGCACTAGCGGGAAGCACAGATACGCAGTATTTT.

The count of this clone is one. V usage is TRBV4-2 and J usage is TRBJ2-7, with 9 nucleotides matching TRBD2. This CDR3 has 15 amino acids. Germline loops: CDR1 LGHNA, CDR2 YNFKEQ. V trimming: 5 bases; J trimming: 0 bases; junction bases outside the gene matches: 5. Here the CDR3 DNA reads TGTGCCAGCAGCAGACTTAGCGGGAGCTCCTACGAGCAGTACTTC. This codes for CASSRLSGSSYEQYF.

By sample fraction, this clone is large. The CDR3, as DNA: TGTGCCAGTAGTACCACTAACAGGGCCACCACATACGAGCAGTACTTC. This translates into CASSTTNRATTYEQYF. The V call is TRBV19, the J call TRBJ2-7, with D possibly being TRBD1 (6 bases). V lost 4 bases and J 4 bases, leaving 20 bases between the germline ends. The germline CDR1 and CDR2 sequences are LNHDA and SQIVND (reference sequence). This CDR3 has 16 residues. Complete variable domain (other parts from reference TRBV19 and TRBJ2-7): DGGITQSPKYLFRKEGQNVTLSCEQNLNHDAMYWYRQDPGQGLRLIYYSQIVNDFQKGDIAEGYSVSREKKESFPLTVTSAQKNPTAFYLCASSTTNRATTYEQYFGPGTRLTVT.

Only a few counts were recorded for this clone. The genes are TRBV29-1 and TRBJ2-4; 8 nucleotides line up with TRBD1. V lost 3 bases and J lost 4; bases outside the gene matches: 2. The CDR3 length is 13 residues. Germline lookup yields CDR1 SQVTM and CDR2 ANQGSEA. CDR3 amino acids: CSVEGTGKNIQYF. The CDR3 DNA sequence: TGCAGCGTTGAGGGGACAGGTAAAAACATTCAGTACTTC.

This clone was seen a few times. The J gene is TRBJ2-7, the V gene TRBV11-3; 9 bases line up with TRBD1. Germline loops: CDR1 SGHNT, CDR2 YENEEA. The V and J ends lost 2 bases and 3 bases, in that order; junction bases with no gene match: 5. The CDR3 totals 15 residues. CDR3 nucleotides: TGTGCCAGCAGCTTAACTGGACAGGGGTTCTACGAGCAGTACTTC. Translated, it gives CASSLTGQGFYEQYF.

The rearrangement joins TRBV7-3 to TRBJ2-5; D is undetermined. The CDR3 covers 14 residues. Trimming took off 4 bases at V and 4 bases at J, with 13 bases between the two ends. Germline lookup yields CDR1 SGHTA and CDR2 FQGTGA. Here the CDR3 DNA reads TGTGCCAGCAGCTCCTCCGGGCCGGGAGAGACCCAGTACTTC. This gives the protein CASSSSGPGETQYF. Using reference TRBV7-3 and TRBJ2-5 for the parts outside the CDR3, the full variable domain is GAGVSQTPSNKVTEKGKYVELRCDPISGHTALYWYRQSLGQGPEFLIYFQGTGAADDSGLPNDRFFAVRPEGSVSTLKIQRTERGDSAVYLCASSSSGPGETQYFGPGTRLLVL.

This clone has more than one count but fewer than ten. The rearrangement links TRBV19 to TRBJ2-3; no definite D call. Germline CDR1 LNHDA, CDR2 SQIVND (reference sequence). V shed 4 bases and J shed 2 bases, with 10 bases lying between them. The CDR3 spans 14 residues. Here the CDR3 reads CASSTRRITDTQYF. The CDR3, as DNA: TGTGCCAGTAGTACCCGACGGATCACAGATACGCAGTATTTT. Supplemented by reference TRBV19 and TRBJ2-3, the full variable domain reads DGGITQSPKYLFRKEGQNVTLSCEQNLNHDAMYWYRQDPGQGLRLIYYSQIVNDFQKGDIAEGYSVSREKKESFPLTVTSAQKNPTAFYLCASSTRRITDTQYFGPGTRLTVL.

The rearrangement joins TRBV10-2 to TRBJ1-1; D is possibly TRBD1 (6 bases). The V end was cut by 10 bases, the J end by 1 base, with 16 bases between. Per germline, CDR1 WSHSY and CDR2 SAAADI. The CDR3 loop spans 14 amino acids. CDR3 bases: TGCGCCACAGGGCAGGGGACCTGGAACACTGAAGCTTTCTTT. Encoded protein: CATGQGTWNTEAFF.

V gene TRBV18 combines with J gene TRBJ1-2, with 10 bases matching TRBD1. Germline values: CDR1 KGHSH, CDR2 LQKENI. This CDR3 is 17 amino acids long. After removal of 2 bases from V and 4 bases from J, the junction contained 10 bases not matched to a gene. CDR3 bases: TGTGCCAGCTCACCAATTCGATCAGGGACAGGGGTCTATGGCTACACCTTC. Protein: CASSPIRSGTGVYGYTF.

The gene calls are TRBV7-9 and TRBJ2-3; the D gene is possibly TRBD2 (7 bases). CDR3 length: 14 residues. V shed 1 base and J shed 7 bases, with 12 bases lying between them. CDR1 SEHNR and CDR2 FQNEAQ come from the germline V gene (reference sequence). For the CDR3, the DNA is TGTGCCAGCAGCTTAGTCGGGGGGCGGAATACGCAGTATTTT. Its protein is CASSLVGGRNTQYF.

The rearrangement joins TRBV5-6 to TRBJ2-5; a weak D match, TRBD2 (7 bases). This CDR3 region has 14 residues. Trimming removed 4 bases at V and 5 bases at J, with 15 bases between. Germline V gene data show CDR1 as SGHDT and CDR2 as YYEEEE. The CDR3 loop is CASSRGAVGETQYF. The CDR3 bases are TGTGCCAGCAGCCGGGGGGCAGTAGGGGAGACCCAGTACTTC.

CDR3 loop: CASRRSRGAGANVLTF. The CDR3 DNA reads TGTGCCAGCAGGCGCTCCCGTGGGGCTGGGGCCAACGTCCTGACTTTC. The V and J genes are TRBV27 and TRBJ2-6; D is unclear. Germline V CDR1 and CDR2: MNHEY, SMNVEV (reference sequence). V was cut by 6 bases and J by 2 bases, with 14 bases left in between. The length of the CDR3 is 16 residues.

In this sample, this clone turned up a few times. The CDR3 bases are TGTGCCACCAGCAAAAAAGGAAGCACAGATACGCAGTATTTT. Protein sequence: CATSKKGSTDTQYF. The genes are TRBV15 and TRBJ2-3; D uncertain. The CDR3 extends over 14 amino acids. Germline CDR1 LNHNV, CDR2 YYDKDF (reference sequence). V lost 4 bases and J 0 bases, leaving 8 bases between the germline ends.